This TCR beta chain emerged from a study of T cells in women clearing cervical HPV infection. As for the study in general: Case blood drawn at lesion detection; control blood after infection cleared. Study-wide results and limits: Each sample's T-cell count was unknown, possibly confounding richness.

Generated by immunoSEQ multiplex PCR, the TCRdb table keeps only in-frame clones and is missing some. Its table records around 40,000 clones. Note on this clone: Its antigen is currently unknown.

The sequencing input was blood buffy coat. The receptor's source is a woman aged 18 to 75 with a cervical HPV16 infection that either progressed to CIN3+ or cleared (not recorded which).

The CDR3 sequence: CASSDKDRGLNYGYTF. CDR3 DNA, as far as it was read: TGTGCCAGCAGTGATAAGGACAGGGGGCTTAACTATGGC. The V gene is TRBV6-1, the J gene TRBJ1-2; 11 bases are shared with TRBD1. The CDR3 end is not reached by the read, which stops 3 residues before it; the germline J gene fills it in. Germline loops: CDR1 MNHNS, CDR2 SASEGT. This CDR3 is 16 amino acids long. Germline trimming cut 3 bases from V and 1 base from J; bases unmatched to any gene: 4.